This TCR beta chain was recorded in a study of cytomegalovirus exposure and HLA in healthy donors. PCR was performed using 60 Vbeta and 13 Jbeta primers. Some clones are missing from TCRdb's copy, which holds only in-frame ones; the method was immunoSEQ multiplex PCR. The data contain 55,000 to 75,000 clones, approximately 81% of them singletons. CDR1 SEHNR and CDR2 FQNEAQ come from the germline V gene (reference sequence). CDR3 length: 15 amino acids. V was cut by 1 base and J by 1 base, with 10 bases left in between. The table lists this clone with a few counts. The sequencing sample was made of PBMCs. V is TRBV7-9 and J is TRBJ1-1; weak D call: TRBD1 (6 bases). The TCR comes from a woman aged 25 to 39 in good health and CMV-seropositive. CDR3 sequence (DNA): TGTGCCAGCAGCTTAGGGACGACAGGGAACACTGAAGCTTTCTTT. It is translated as CASSLGTTGNTEAFF.